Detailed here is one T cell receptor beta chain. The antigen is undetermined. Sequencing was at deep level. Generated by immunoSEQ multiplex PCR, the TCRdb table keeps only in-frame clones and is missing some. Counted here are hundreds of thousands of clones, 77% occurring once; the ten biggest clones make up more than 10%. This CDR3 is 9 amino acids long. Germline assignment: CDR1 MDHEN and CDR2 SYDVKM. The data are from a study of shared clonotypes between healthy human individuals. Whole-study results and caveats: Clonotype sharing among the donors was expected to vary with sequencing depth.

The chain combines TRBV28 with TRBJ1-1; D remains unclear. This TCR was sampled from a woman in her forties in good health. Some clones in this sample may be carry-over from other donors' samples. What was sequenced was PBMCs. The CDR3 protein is CGGGTEAFF. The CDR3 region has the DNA TGTGGAGGCGGAACTGAAGCTTTCTTT.